This TCR beta chain was documented in a study of vaccination and CD4 T cells after COVID-19. Turning to the study itself: Two of the convalescents were Hispanic, and the group consisted of six males and four females. Overlapping peptides of the spike proteins of SARS-CoV-2, HCoV-NL63, HCoV-OC43 and HCoV-229E were used for cell stimulation.

Regarding treatment: approximately nine-day PBMC culture with coronavirus spike peptide pools or control peptides (ViraFEST assay). Under the ViraFEST approach, antigen-specific T cells were expanded with peptide pools and TCRs subsequently sequenced. This clonotype was observed a few times. Its specificity is not known. Per the germline V gene, CDR1 is MGHRA and CDR2 is YSYEKL. V was clipped by 6 bases and J by 4 bases, with 12 bases between them. The CDR3 length is 13 residues. Cultured CD4+ T cell DNA was sequenced using the Oncomine TCR Beta short-read assay. TCRdb independently ran MiXCR on the PCR reads; one entry per CDR3 protein. The table records a few thousand distinct CDR3 sequences, 22% of them present only once.

The sequence derives from a human donor who had recovered from COVID-19. This chain links TRBV4-1 with TRBJ1-2; D is possibly TRBD1 (5 bases). This material consisted of CD4+ T cells from blood, cultured in vitro, taken after SARS-CoV-2 vaccination. The CDR3 sequence is CASSRWDLYGYTF. CDR3 bases: TGCGCCAGCAGTCGGTGGGACCTCTATGGCTACACCTTC.